A single sample is the source of the 15 T cell receptor beta chains below, sequenced in a study of blood T cell repertoires in COVID-19. Generated by immunoSEQ multiplex PCR, the TCRdb table keeps only in-frame clones and is missing some. The table has roughly 160,000 clones, approximately 77% seen once. The sequenced sample consisted of PBMCs or T cells enriched from blood (not recorded which). The source of these receptors is a man between 60 and 70 years old who had recovered from COVID-19.

The chain recombines TRBV12-3 or TRBV12-4 with TRBJ2-5, with a possible D match to TRBD1 (6 bases). Trimming took off 5 bases at V and 5 bases at J, with 12 bases between the two ends. This CDR3 spans 13 amino acids. The CDR3 DNA is TGTGCCAGCAGTCTGGGGGCCGGGGAGACCCAGTACTTC. Its protein product is CASSLGAGETQYF.

The chain combines TRBV5-4 with TRBJ2-2; 8 bases map to TRBD1. This CDR3 has 16 residues. Germline CDR1 SGHNT, CDR2 YYREEE (reference sequence). The trim removed 4 bases at V and 2 bases at J, leaving 7 bases unmatched. CDR3 bases: TGTGCCAGCAGCCATGGACAGGGCGACAACACCGGGGAGCTGTTTTTT. This translates into CASSHGQGDNTGELFF.

The chain links TRBV5-1 to TRBJ2-7, with 12 bases matching TRBD2. The germline CDR1 and CDR2 sequences are SGHRS and YFSETQ. This CDR3 has 15 amino acids. The V and J ends lost 0 bases and 4 bases, in that order; junction bases with no gene match: 2. The CDR3 nucleotides read TGCGCCAGCAGCTTGGAGACTAGCGGGGGTTACGAGCAGTACTTC. Protein: CASSLETSGGYEQYF.

This clone showed up just once. The CDR3 coding sequence is TGTGCCAGCAGGCCCTCGGGATCCAAAGAGACCCAGTACTTC. This sequence encodes CASRPSGSKETQYF. The chain recombines TRBV3-1 (or the pseudogene TRBV3-2) with TRBJ2-5; TRBD2 might be the D (5 bases). Trimming shortened V by 6 bases and J by 3 bases, and 14 bases separated the two germline ends. This CDR3 has 14 amino acids. The germline V gene has CDR1 LGHDT and CDR2 YNNKEL (reference sequence).

The gene calls are TRBV11-2 and TRBJ2-7; 7 nucleotides match TRBD1. The CDR3 is made up of 14 amino acids. Losses at the gene ends were 3 bases for V and 3 bases for J; bases not matched to a gene: 5. In germline, CDR1 is SGHAT, CDR2 FQNNGV. The CDR3 region is CASSFGTGDYEQYF. CDR3 bases: TGTGCCAGCAGCTTCGGTACAGGGGACTACGAGCAGTACTTC. Combining the CDR3 with reference TRBV11-2 and TRBJ2-7 gives the whole variable domain EAGVAQSPRYKIIEKRQSVAFWCNPISGHATLYWYQQILGQGPKLLIQFQNNGVVDDSQLPKDRFSAERLKGVDSTLKIQPAKLEDSAVYLCASSFGTGDYEQYFGPGTRLTVT.

The chain couples TRBV27 to TRBJ2-5; tentatively, D is TRBD2 (5 bases). CDR1 is MNHEY and CDR2 is SMNVEV in the germline V gene (reference sequence). The V and J ends lost 8 bases and 5 bases respectively, with 18 bases between them. The CDR3 has 14 residues. This CDR3 reads CASRPSGLPETQYF. The CDR3, as DNA: TGTGCCAGCCGACCCAGCGGACTCCCCGAGACCCAGTACTTC.

This chain uses TRBV11-3 with TRBJ2-1; 9 bases line up with TRBD1. With 4 bases clipped from V and 4 bases from J, the junction kept 2 bases outside the gene matches. This CDR3 is built from 14 residues. Germline V gives CDR1 SGHNT, CDR2 YENEEA. The CDR3: CASSSGQGYNEQFF. DNA for the CDR3: TGTGCCAGCAGCTCCGGACAGGGGTACAATGAGCAGTTCTTC.

The chain has TRBV24-1 and TRBJ1-2; no clear D. The CDR3 spans 14 residues. Per the germline V gene, CDR1 is KGHDR and CDR2 is SFDVKD. The V gene lost 7 bases and the J gene lost 1 base, with 12 bases spanning the gap. This chain's CDR3 is CATSPMGGNYGYTF. The CDR3 region has the DNA TGTGCCACCAGCCCCATGGGAGGTAACTATGGCTACACCTTC.

This rearrangement joins TRBV6-4 to TRBJ2-7; tentatively, D is TRBD1 (6 bases). CDR1 is MRHNA and CDR2 is SNTAGT in the germline V gene. This CDR3 contains 12 residues. V was cut by 6 bases and J by 4 bases, with 10 bases left in between. The CDR3 loop is CASRIQGYEQYF. In DNA form, the CDR3 reads TGTGCCAGCAGGATACAGGGTTACGAGCAGTACTTC.

A few counts support this clone. This rearrangement joins TRBV28 to TRBJ1-4, with D possibly matching TRBD1 (6 bases). V gave up 4 bases and J gave up 5 bases, with 17 bases separating them. The V gene's germline CDR1 is MDHEN and CDR2 SYDVKM. The CDR3 is 16 residues long. In DNA, the CDR3 is TGTGCCAGCAGTTCCCCCCAAGGGGGACGGAATGAAAAACTGTTTTTT. As protein: CASSSPQGGRNEKLFF.

J is TRBJ1-4 and V is TRBV7-8; TRBD1 agrees at 8 bases. Germline V gene sequence: CDR1 SGHVS, CDR2 FQNEAQ. The J segment lost 5 bases and the V segment lost 2 bases, leaving 10 bases of the junction unmatched. CDR3 size: 17 residues. The CDR3 is CASSLNRGKMENEKLFF. The CDR3 DNA reads TGTGCCAGCAGCTTAAACAGGGGGAAAATGGAGAATGAAAAACTGTTTTTT.

This clone was seen a handful of times. The chain uses TRBV6-5 and TRBJ1-6, with 8 positions matching TRBD1. Germline CDR1 MNHEY, CDR2 SVGAGI. CDR3 size: 13 residues. Trimming cost V 10 bases and J 6 bases; bases outside gene matches: 5. CDR3 sequence reads: CATRQGPNSPLHF. CDR3 coding DNA: TGTGCCACCCGACAGGGGCCTAATTCACCCCTCCACTTT.

This chain links TRBV21-1 with TRBJ2-7; the DNA was not compared with TRBD1, the D call given in the table. TRBV21-1 constitutes a pseudogene. There are 16 residues in the CDR3. The DNA of the CDR3 is TGTGCCAGCAGCCCCTCTAGGGACAGGGTCTCCTACGAGCAGTACTTC. Its translation: CASSPSRDRVSYEQYF.

This chain connects TRBV7-2 to TRBJ2-1, with D perhaps TRBD2 (6 bases). Germline loops: CDR1 SGHTA, CDR2 FQGNSA. V was pared by 1 base and J by 2 bases, with 9 bases between. The CDR3 is 15 residues long. The CDR3 nucleotides are TGTGCCAGCAGCTTAGGCGGGGTGACCTACAATGAGCAGTTCTTC. As protein: CASSLGGVTYNEQFF.

V gene TRBV6-1 combines with J gene TRBJ1-3, with D perhaps TRBD1 (5 bases). This CDR3 is 16 amino acids long. Germline CDR1 and CDR2: MNHNS and SASEGT. Trimming pared 4 bases from V and 3 bases from J, leaving 16 bases between. The chain's CDR3 is CASSGGVGGSGNTIYF. CDR3 nucleotides: TGTGCCAGCAGTGGGGGGGTTGGAGGGAGTGGAAACACCATATATTTT.